Listed below are T cell receptor beta chains from one sample, sequenced in a study of early T cells in non-severe SARS-CoV-2 infection. TCRdb recomputed calls from the 5' RACE reads with MiXCR, one row per CDR3 protein. There are around 47,000 distinct CDR3 sequences in the sample; approximately 10% occur only once, and under 15% lies in the top ten. The sample consisted of whole blood. These receptors all come from an adult who was a healthcare worker with PCR-confirmed SARS-CoV-2 infection or an uninfected control (not recorded which). CDR3s include the opening cysteine and the closing phenylalanine or tryptophan. The order of the fields is J gene, V gene, D gene, clone size, CDR3 protein, CDR3 DNA. A D gene is named only where the DNA matches it firmly. Size tells how often a clone was seen (once, few, many) or the class of an expanded clone, and some rows leave it out.

TRBJ2-7	TRBV6-2/TRBV6-3	TRBD2	NA	CASSRMGLASYEQYF	TGTGCCAGCAGTCGTATGGGACTAGCATCGTACGAGCAGTACTTC
TRBJ2-1	TRBV11-3	NA	many	CASSTRGSRGAGEQFF	TGTGCCAGCAGCACCCGTGGGTCCCGCGGGGCGGGTGAGCAGTTCTTC
TRBJ2-7	TRBV6-5	TRBD2	many	CASSRLAGSDEQYF	TGTGCCAGCTCTAGACTAGCGGGATCAGACGAGCAGTACTTC
TRBJ1-2	TRBV4-2	NA	few	CASSQERDSRYGYTF	TGTGCCAGCAGCCAAGAGAGGGACTCGAGATATGGCTACACCTTC
TRBJ2-5	TRBV28	NA	few	CASSLNVGHEQETQYF	TGTGCCAGCAGTTTAAACGTGGGACACGAGCAAGAGACCCAGTACTTC
TRBJ2-2	TRBV19	NA	few	CASSRPGTPNTGELFF	TGTGCCAGTAGTAGACCGGGGACACCAAACACCGGGGAGCTGTTTTTT
TRBJ2-7	TRBV4-3	NA	NA	CASSQDPGPDYSYEQYF	TGCGCCAGCAGCCAAGACCCGGGACCGGACTACTCCTACGAGCAGTACTTC
TRBJ1-2	TRBV4-3	NA	few	CASSQDHSGANYGYTF	TGCGCCAGCAGCCAAGATCACTCAGGTGCGAACTATGGCTACACCTTC
TRBJ2-3	TRBV29-1	NA	NA	CSAQNGDTQYF	TGCAGCGCCCAGAACGGAGATACGCAGTATTTT
TRBJ1-5	TRBV19	NA	many	CASSPTVSNQPQHF	TGTGCCAGTAGTCCGACAGTTAGCAATCAGCCCCAGCATTTT
TRBJ1-1	TRBV5-6	NA	many	CASSLRSPTEAFF	TGTGCCAGCAGCTTAAGGTCACCTACGGAGGCTTTCTTT
TRBJ2-3	TRBV6-1	TRBD2	many	CASTDRGVLAADTQYF	TGTGCCAGCACCGATCGAGGGGTACTAGCGGCCGATACGCAGTATTTT
TRBJ2-1	TRBV28	NA	many	CASSSYRGGIYNEQFF	TGTGCCAGCAGTTCTTACAGGGGAGGCATTTACAATGAGCAGTTCTTC
TRBJ1-1	TRBV5-1	NA	many	CASSRDAGTEAFF	TGCGCCAGCAGTCGAGACGCCGGTACTGAAGCTTTCTTT
TRBJ1-1	TRBV4-2	NA	many	CASSQETATDTEAFF	TGTGCCAGCAGCCAAGAAACTGCGACCGACACTGAAGCTTTCTTT
TRBJ1-1	TRBV14	NA	many	CASSQVAHTEAFF	TGTGCCAGCAGCCAAGTCGCTCACACTGAAGCTTTCTTT
TRBJ2-1	TRBV29-1	NA	NA	CSVREGLASYNEQFF	TGCAGCGTCCGAGAAGGGCTAGCGTCGTACAATGAGCAGTTCTTC
TRBJ2-1	TRBV10-2	TRBD2	many	CATLLAGLSNEQFF	TGCGCCACCCTACTAGCGGGCCTCTCCAATGAGCAGTTCTTC
TRBJ2-1	TRBV11-2	NA	NA	CASSLVDEQFF	TGTGCCAGCAGCTTAGTCGATGAGCAGTTCTTC
TRBJ2-1	TRBV2	TRBD2	many	CASKLAGEGHEQFF	TGTGCCAGCAAACTAGCGGGGGAAGGACATGAGCAGTTCTTC
TRBJ2-3	TRBV5-1	NA	few	CASSPDSYTDTQYF	TGCGCCAGCAGCCCCGACAGCTACACAGATACGCAGTATTTT
TRBJ2-1	TRBV28	NA	NA	CASSFRGEQFF	TGTGCCAGCAGTTTTCGCGGCGAACAGTTCTTC
TRBJ2-3	TRBV27	TRBD2	many	CASSFWPSGRGGTDTQYF	TGTGCCAGCAGTTTTTGGCCTAGCGGGAGGGGAGGCACAGATACGCAGTATTTT
TRBJ1-1	TRBV30	NA	many	CAWRRFSTEAFF	TGTGCCTGGAGGAGATTTAGCACTGAAGCTTTCTTT
TRBJ1-3	TRBV7-6	NA	few	CASSLGVLPSSGNTIYF	TGTGCCAGCAGCTTAGGGGTACTCCCGAGCTCTGGAAACACCATATATTTT
TRBJ2-2	TRBV7-9	NA	many	CASSLGEVTGELFF	TGTGCCAGCAGCTTAGGGGAAGTCACCGGGGAGCTGTTTTTT
TRBJ1-1	TRBV7-2	NA	NA	CASSLVAGVEAFF	TGTGCCAGCAGCTTAGTGGCAGGGGTGGAAGCTTTCTTT
TRBJ2-1	TRBV7-8	NA	many	CASSSRRSGAYNEQFF	TGTGCCAGCAGCTCCCGGAGGAGCGGAGCTTACAATGAGCAGTTCTTC
TRBJ2-7	TRBV6-2/TRBV6-3	NA	NA	CASSGMREQYF	TGTGCCAGCAGCGGTATGAGAGAGCAGTACTTC
TRBJ2-7	TRBV12-5	NA	few	CASGPTPGSPEQYF	TGTGCTAGTGGCCCGACCCCAGGGTCGCCCGAGCAGTACTTC
TRBJ1-1	TRBV12-3/TRBV12-4	NA	few	CASSPDVTRAFF	TGTGCCAGCAGCCCGGACGTGACTCGGGCTTTCTTT
TRBJ2-5	TRBV6-6	TRBD1	many	CASSYPEQGFQETQYF	TGTGCCAGCAGTTATCCAGAACAGGGGTTCCAAGAGACCCAGTACTTC
TRBJ1-5	TRBV4-2	NA	NA	CASSQVASNQPQHF	TGTGCCAGCAGCCAAGTCGCCAGCAATCAGCCCCAGCATTTT
TRBJ2-7	TRBV4-2	NA	NA	CASSQDGQRRPPTYEQYF	TGTGCCAGCAGCCAAGATGGTCAGCGGAGACCGCCCACCTACGAGCAGTACTTC
TRBJ2-1	TRBV7-8	NA	NA	CASSLEGLAPNEQFF	TGTGCCAGCAGCTTAGAAGGGTTAGCGCCTAATGAGCAGTTCTTC
TRBJ1-2	TRBV3-1	NA	NA	CASRGVGNYGYTF	TGTGCCAGCCGAGGGGTAGGGAACTATGGCTACACCTTC
TRBJ2-5	TRBV29-1	TRBD1	few	CSVEGGTGFEETQYF	TGCAGCGTTGAAGGCGGGACAGGGTTTGAGGAGACCCAGTACTTC
TRBJ1-2	TRBV3-1	NA	medium-sized	CASSQDRGKKVGYTF	TGTGCCAGCAGCCAAGATCGGGGGAAAAAGGTTGGCTACACCTTC
TRBJ2-7	TRBV20-1	NA	NA	CSARDWVGLPYEQYF	TGCAGTGCTAGAGATTGGGTCGGTCTCCCCTACGAGCAGTACTTC
TRBJ2-1	TRBV2	TRBD1	many	CASSSPGQGGNEQFF	TGTGCCAGCAGTTCACCGGGACAGGGGGGCAATGAGCAGTTCTTC